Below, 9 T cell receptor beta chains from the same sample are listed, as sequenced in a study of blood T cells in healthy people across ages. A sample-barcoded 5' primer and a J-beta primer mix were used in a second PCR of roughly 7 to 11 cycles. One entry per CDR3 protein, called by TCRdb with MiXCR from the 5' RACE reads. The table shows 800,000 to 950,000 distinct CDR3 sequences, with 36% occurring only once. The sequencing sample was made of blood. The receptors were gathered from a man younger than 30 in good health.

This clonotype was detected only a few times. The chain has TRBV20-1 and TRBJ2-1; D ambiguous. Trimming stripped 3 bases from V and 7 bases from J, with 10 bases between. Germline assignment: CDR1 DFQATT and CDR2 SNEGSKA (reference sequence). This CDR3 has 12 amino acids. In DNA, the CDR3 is TGCAGTGCTAGGGTAGCTGGAAATGAGCAGTTCTTC. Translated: CSARVAGNEQFF.

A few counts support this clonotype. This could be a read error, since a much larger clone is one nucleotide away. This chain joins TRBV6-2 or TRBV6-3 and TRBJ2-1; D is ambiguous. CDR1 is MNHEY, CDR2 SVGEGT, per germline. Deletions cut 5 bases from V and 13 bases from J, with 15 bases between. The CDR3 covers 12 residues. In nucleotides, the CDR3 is TGTGCCAGCAGTCCGACTGAAGAGACCCAGTTCTTC. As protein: CASSPTEETQFF.

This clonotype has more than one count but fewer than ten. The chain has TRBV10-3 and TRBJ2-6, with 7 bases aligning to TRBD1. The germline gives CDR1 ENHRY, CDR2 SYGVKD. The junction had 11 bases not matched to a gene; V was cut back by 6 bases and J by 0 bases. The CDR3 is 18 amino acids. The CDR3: CAISAQGTVSSGANVLTF. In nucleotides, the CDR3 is TGTGCCATCAGCGCGCAAGGGACAGTAAGCTCTGGGGCCAACGTCCTGACTTTC.

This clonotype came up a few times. The CDR3 sequence: CASSLQQGLIKALHF. CDR3 coding DNA: TGCGCCAGCAGCTTGCAACAGGGGTTGATAAAGGCCCTCCACTTT. The chain is built from TRBV5-1 and TRBJ1-6; 7 bases line up with TRBD1. J gave up 14 bases and V 1 base, and 12 bases lay outside the gene matches. Looked up from germline, CDR1 is SGHRS and CDR2 is YFSETQ. The CDR3 covers 15 residues.

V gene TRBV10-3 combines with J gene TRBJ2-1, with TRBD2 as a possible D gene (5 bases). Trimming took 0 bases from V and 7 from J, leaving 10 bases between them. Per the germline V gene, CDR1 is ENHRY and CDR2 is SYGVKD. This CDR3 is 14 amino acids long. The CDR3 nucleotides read TGTGCCATCAGTGAGTCGCTAGGAGGTAATGAGCAGTTCTTC. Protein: CAISESLGGNEQFF.

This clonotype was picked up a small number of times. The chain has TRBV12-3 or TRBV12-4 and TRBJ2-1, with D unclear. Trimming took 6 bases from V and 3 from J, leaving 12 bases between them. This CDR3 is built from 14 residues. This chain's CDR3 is CASRPGRNYNEQFF. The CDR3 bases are TGTGCCAGCAGACCTGGACGGAACTACAATGAGCAGTTCTTC.

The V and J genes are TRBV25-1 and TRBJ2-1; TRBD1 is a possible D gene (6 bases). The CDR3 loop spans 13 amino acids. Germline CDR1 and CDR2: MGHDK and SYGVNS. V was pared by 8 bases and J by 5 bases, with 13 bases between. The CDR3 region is CASGADSNNEQFF. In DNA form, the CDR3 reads TGTGCCAGCGGGGCGGACAGCAACAATGAGCAGTTCTTC.

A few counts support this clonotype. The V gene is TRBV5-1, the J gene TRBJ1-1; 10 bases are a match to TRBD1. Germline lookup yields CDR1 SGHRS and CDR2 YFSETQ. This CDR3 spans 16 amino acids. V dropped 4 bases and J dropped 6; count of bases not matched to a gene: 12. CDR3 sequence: CASSPDRGESRAEAFF. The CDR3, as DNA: TGCGCCAGCAGCCCGGACAGGGGGGAATCGAGGGCTGAAGCTTTCTTT.

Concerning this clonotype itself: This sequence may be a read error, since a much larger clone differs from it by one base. In nucleotides, the CDR3 is TGTACCACCAGCAGAACAAGCGGGGGGGCCTACAATGAGCAGTTCTTC. This encodes CTTSRTSGGAYNEQFF. This chain connects TRBV15 to TRBJ2-1, with 10 bases aligning to TRBD2. Looked up from germline, CDR1 is LNHNV and CDR2 is YYDKDF (reference sequence). This CDR3 is 16 amino acids long.